This passage covers 2 T cell receptor beta chains from one sample sequenced in a study of Graves' ophthalmopathy and Graves' hyperthyroidism. RNA transcripts yielded amplified TCR beta CDR3 regions. Amplification began with first-round RT-PCR using HTBI primers, then second-round multiplex PCR was performed. TCRdb reanalysed the multiplex PCR reads using MiXCR and keeps one entry per CDR3 protein. The sample yields about 740,000 distinct CDR3 sequences, roughly 41% seen once. The sequenced sample consisted of peripheral blood. The receptor source for this set is an adult man with Graves' ophthalmopathy.

This clonotype has a count of ten or more. This chain links TRBV12-3 or TRBV12-4 with TRBJ1-2; no clear D. The CDR3 has 13 amino acids. Trimming cost V 7 bases and J 2 bases, with 11 bases left between them. The CDR3 bases are TGTGCCAGCACCATTGATCAGAACTATGGCTACACCTTC. Protein sequence: CASTIDQNYGYTF.

V usage is TRBV12-3 or TRBV12-4 and J usage is TRBJ1-1; tentative D call: TRBD1 (6 bases). CDR3 size: 14 residues. Trimming cost V 6 bases and J 0 bases, with 11 bases left between them. The CDR3 here is CASSTGTMNTEAFF. As DNA, the CDR3 is TGTGCCAGCAGCACCGGGACAATGAACACTGAAGCTTTCTTT.